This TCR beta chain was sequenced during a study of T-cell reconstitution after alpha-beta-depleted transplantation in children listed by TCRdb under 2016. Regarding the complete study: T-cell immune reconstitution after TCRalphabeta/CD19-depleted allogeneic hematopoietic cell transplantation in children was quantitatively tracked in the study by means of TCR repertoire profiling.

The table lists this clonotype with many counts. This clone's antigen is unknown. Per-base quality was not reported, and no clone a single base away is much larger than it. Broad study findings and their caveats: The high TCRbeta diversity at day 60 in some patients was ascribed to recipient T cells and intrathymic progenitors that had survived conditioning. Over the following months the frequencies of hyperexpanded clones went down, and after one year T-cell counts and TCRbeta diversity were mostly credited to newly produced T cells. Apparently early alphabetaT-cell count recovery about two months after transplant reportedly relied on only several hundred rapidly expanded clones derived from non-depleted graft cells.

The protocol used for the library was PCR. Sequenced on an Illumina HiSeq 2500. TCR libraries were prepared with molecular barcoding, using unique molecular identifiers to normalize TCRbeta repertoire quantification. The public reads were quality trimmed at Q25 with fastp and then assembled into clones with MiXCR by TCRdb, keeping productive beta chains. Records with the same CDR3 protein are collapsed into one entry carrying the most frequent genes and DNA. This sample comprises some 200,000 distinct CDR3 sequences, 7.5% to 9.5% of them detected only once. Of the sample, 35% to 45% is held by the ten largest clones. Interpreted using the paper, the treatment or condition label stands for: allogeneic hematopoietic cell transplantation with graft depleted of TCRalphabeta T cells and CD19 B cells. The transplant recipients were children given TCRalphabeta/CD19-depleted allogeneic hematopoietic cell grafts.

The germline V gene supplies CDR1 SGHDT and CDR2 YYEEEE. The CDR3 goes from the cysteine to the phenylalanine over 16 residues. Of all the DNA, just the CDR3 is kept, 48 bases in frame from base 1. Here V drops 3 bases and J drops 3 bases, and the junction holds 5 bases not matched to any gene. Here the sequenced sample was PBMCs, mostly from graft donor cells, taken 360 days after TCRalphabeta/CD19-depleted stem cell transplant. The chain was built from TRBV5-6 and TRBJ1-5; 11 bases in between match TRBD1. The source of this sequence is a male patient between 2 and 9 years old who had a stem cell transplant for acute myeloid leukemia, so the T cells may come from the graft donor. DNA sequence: TGTGCCAGCAGCTGGACAGGGGGCGAGCCCAATCAGCCCCAGCATTTT. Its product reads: CASSWTGGEPNQPQHF.